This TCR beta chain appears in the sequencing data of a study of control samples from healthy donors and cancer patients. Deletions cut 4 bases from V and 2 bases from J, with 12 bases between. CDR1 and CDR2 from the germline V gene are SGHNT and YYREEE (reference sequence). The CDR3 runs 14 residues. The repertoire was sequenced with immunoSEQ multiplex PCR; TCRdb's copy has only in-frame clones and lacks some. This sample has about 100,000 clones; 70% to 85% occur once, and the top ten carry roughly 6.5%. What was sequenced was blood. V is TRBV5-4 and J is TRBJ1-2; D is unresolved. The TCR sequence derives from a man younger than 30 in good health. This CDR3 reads CASSPRLGNYGYTF. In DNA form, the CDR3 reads TGTGCCAGCAGCCCGCGACTGGGGAACTATGGCTACACCTTC.